This TCR beta chain was retrieved from a study of shared clonotypes between healthy human individuals. About the study: Every donor yielded three CD4 naive, three CD4 memory, two CD8 naive and one CD8 memory plate.

CDR3 length: 15 residues. Germline trimming cut 6 bases from V and 9 bases from J; bases unmatched to any gene: 9. The germline CDR1 and CDR2 sequences are MNHEY and SVGAGI. Splitting of CD4+ cells produced CD45RA+ naive and CD45RA-negative memory subsets. TCRdb's table, derived via immunoSEQ multiplex PCR, lists solely in-frame clones and lacks some. The sample lists 2 million to 2.5 million clones, 85% to 95% occurring once. The origin of this receptor is a man between 18 and 29 years old in good health. Sequencing was performed on naive CD4+ T cells sorted from blood. Sample subset: CD45RA+ positively selected. V gene TRBV6-5 combines with J gene TRBJ2-1, with 12 bases lining up with TRBD1. CDR3 residues: CASSRLGQGATEQFF. In DNA, the CDR3 is TGTGCCAGCAGCAGGCTGGGACAGGGGGCAACTGAGCAGTTCTTC.